This T cell receptor beta chain was identified in a study of blood T cell repertoires in COVID-19 (dated by TCRdb to the early 2020s). General notes on the study: Collaborator samples came from the United States, Italy and Spain and covered acute and convalescent phases of COVID-19. Where available, HLA class I and class II types were taken from metadata supplied by the sample provider and were not determined by assay-based typing. Nearly every sample came with metadata listing a de-identified subject ID, COVID-19 status, age in years and sex. The repertoires were released in a freely available public database meant as a resource for research on the immune response to SARS-CoV-2. The samples were drawn from the first 160 participants of the ongoing ImmuneRACE study and from 950 to 1,500 subjects provided by 6 global collaborators. Subjects who had been exposed to COVID-19, were actively infected with it, or had recovered from it provided the deeply sampled blood TCRbeta repertoires that made up the dataset. The prospective study material was composed of cDNA or gDNA derived from T cells, B-cell-depleted T cells, or PBMCs.

The paper as a whole reports these results and caveats: The quantity of clinical and demographic metadata differed by source and by participant and was supplied without curation.

In the prospective study, participants were about 18 to 100 years old, resided in 24 geographic areas of the United States, and were enrolled through a virtual design. Cohort assignment in the prospective study relied on participant-reported clinical history from a screening survey and a study questionnaire. Recovered participants in ImmuneRACE Cohort 3 were defined as having two consecutive negative NP/OP PCR tests, clearance from a healthcare professional, or resolution of symptoms. Mobile phlebotomists in the prospective study collected whole blood, serum and a nasopharyngeal or oropharyngeal swab from every participant. Participants in the prospective study had the option to provide additional blood draws and questionnaires over an approximately 2-month period. Before DNA extraction, blood samples from the prospective study were shipped at room temperature or frozen. The junction shows trimming of 2 bases on V and 9 bases on J, and the gene matches do not reach 10 bases of it. The cysteine opens and the phenylalanine closes a CDR3 of 16 amino acids. The retained sequence is limited to the CDR3, 48 bases, with the frame set at the first base. CDR1 and CDR2 (SGHRS, YFSETQ) derive from the germline V gene.

TCRbeta CDR3 regions were amplified from genomic DNA using the immunoSEQ Assay, a bias-controlled multiplex PCR. Per the original workflow: The number of nucleated cells in each sample was estimated from the amplification of reference gene primers within the assay. To quantify the absolute abundance of each unique TCRbeta CDR3 rearrangement, sequence reads were collapsed and filtered. Productive Simpson clonality was computed per sample as the square root of Simpson's diversity index over productive rearrangements. TCRdb holds this immuneACCESS table with in-frame rearrangements only. Some clones are missing; in checked studies, unresolved V genes explain under half, and the rest has no known cause. That table supplies the V and J calls and clone size; D and trimming were determined from the DNA. This sample comprises some 130,000 clones, more than 75% of them detected only once. About 6% of the sample is held by the ten biggest clonotypes.

Of note for this clone: Which antigen it targets is not known. Nothing much larger sits one base from this clone, and base qualities are not available.

This TCR was recovered from a woman in her 50s who had recovered from COVID-19. Sequenced: PBMCs or T cells enriched from blood (not recorded which). The receptor chain draws on TRBV5-1 and TRBJ1-6, and TRBD1 matches 8 of the central bases. The DNA sequence reads TGCGCCAGCAGCTTAGAGCCAGACAGGGGTTTTTCACCCCTCCACTTT. It encodes CASSLEPDRGFSPLHF.